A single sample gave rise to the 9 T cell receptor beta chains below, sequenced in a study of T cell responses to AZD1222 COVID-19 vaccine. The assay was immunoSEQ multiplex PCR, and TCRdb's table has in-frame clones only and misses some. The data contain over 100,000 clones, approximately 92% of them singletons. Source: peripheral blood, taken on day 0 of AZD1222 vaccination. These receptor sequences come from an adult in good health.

The CDR3 protein is CASSSVGDQPQHF. DNA for the CDR3: TGTGCCAGCAGTTCGGTAGGAGATCAGCCCCAGCATTTT. The chain is built from TRBV5-5 and TRBJ1-5; D is ambiguous. Germline assignment: CDR1 SGHKS and CDR2 YYEKEE (reference sequence). The CDR3 extends over 13 amino acids. Between the trimmed V and J ends, which lost 5 bases and 5 bases, there was a span of 11 bases.

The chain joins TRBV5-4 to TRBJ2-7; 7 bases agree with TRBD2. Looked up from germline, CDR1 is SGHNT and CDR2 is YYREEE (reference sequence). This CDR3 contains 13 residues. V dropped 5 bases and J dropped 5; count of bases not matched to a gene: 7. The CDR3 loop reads CASSTRENHEQYF. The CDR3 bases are TGTGCCAGCAGTACGCGGGAGAACCACGAGCAGTACTTC.

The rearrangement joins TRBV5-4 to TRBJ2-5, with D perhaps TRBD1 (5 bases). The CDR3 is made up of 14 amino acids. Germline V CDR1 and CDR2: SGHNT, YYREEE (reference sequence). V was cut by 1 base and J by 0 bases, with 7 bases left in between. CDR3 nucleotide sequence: TGTGCCAGCAGCTTGAGACAGTACCAAGAGACCCAGTACTTC. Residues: CASSLRQYQETQYF.

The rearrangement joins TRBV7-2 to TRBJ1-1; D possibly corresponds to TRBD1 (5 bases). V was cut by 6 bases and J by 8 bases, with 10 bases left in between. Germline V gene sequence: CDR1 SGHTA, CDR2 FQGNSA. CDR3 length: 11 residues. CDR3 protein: CASRGGPEAFF. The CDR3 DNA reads TGTGCCAGCAGGGGGGGACCCGAAGCTTTCTTT.

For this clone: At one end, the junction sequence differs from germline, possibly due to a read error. The CDR3 DNA is TGTGCCAGCGGGGGAACCGGGGAGCCTCTTTTT. It encodes CASGGTGEPLF. V is TRBV12-3 or TRBV12-4 and J is TRBJ2-2, with D perhaps given as TRBD1 or TRBD2 (5 bases each). The CDR3 spans 11 residues.

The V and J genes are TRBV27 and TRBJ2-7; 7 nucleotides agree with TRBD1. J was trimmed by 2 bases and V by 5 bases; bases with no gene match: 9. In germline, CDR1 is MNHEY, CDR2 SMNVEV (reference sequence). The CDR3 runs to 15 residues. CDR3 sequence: CASSLRGQGAYEQYF. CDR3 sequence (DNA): TGTGCCAGCAGTCTACGAGGTCAGGGGGCCTACGAGCAGTACTTC.

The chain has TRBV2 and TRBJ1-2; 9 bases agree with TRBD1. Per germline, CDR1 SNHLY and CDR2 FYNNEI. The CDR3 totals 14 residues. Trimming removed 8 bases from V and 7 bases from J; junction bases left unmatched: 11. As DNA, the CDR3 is TGTGCCAGCGGATGGGACAGGGCGCTCAGTGGCTACACCTTC. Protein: CASGWDRALSGYTF.

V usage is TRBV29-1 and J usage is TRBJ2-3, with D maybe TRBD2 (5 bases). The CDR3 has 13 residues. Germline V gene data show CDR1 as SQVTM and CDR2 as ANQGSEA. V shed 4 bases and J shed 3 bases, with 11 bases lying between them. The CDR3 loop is CSVAQRQTDTQYF. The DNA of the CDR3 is TGCAGCGTTGCCCAGCGGCAAACAGATACGCAGTATTTT.

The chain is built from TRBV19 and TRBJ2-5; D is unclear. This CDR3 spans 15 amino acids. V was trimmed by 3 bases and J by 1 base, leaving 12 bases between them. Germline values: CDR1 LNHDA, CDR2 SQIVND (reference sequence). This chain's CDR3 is CASSIGGSSQETQYF. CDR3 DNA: TGTGCCAGTAGTATCGGCGGCTCGAGCCAAGAGACCCAGTACTTC.